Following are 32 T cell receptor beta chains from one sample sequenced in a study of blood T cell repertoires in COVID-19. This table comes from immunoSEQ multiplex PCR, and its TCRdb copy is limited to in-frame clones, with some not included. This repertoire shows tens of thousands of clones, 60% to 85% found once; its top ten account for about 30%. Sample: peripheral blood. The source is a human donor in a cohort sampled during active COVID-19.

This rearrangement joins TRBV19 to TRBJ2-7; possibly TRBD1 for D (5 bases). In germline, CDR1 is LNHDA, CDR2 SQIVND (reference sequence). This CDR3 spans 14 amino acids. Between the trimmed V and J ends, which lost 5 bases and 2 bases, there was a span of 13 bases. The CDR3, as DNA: TGTGCCAGTAGTCCCCGACAGAATCCCTACGAGCAGTACTTC. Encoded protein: CASSPRQNPYEQYF.

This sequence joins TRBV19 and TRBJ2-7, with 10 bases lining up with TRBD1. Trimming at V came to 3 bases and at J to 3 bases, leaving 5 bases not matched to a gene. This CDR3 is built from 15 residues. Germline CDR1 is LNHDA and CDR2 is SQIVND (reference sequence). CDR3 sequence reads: CASSIRQGANYEQYF. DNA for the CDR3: TGTGCCAGTAGTATCCGACAGGGGGCTAACTACGAGCAGTACTTC.

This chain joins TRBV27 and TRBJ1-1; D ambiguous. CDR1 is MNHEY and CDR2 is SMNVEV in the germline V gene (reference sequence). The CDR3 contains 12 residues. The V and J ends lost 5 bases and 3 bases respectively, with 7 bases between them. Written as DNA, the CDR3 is TGTGCCAGCAGTCACGGGGACACTGAAGCTTTCTTT. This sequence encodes CASSHGDTEAFF.

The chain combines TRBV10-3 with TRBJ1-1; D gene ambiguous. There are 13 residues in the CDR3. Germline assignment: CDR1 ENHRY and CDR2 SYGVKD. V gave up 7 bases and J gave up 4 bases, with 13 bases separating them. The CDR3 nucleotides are TGTGCCATCACAGTAGGGAGTGGCACTGAAGCTTTCTTT. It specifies CAITVGSGTEAFF.

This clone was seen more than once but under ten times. The CDR3 nucleotides are TGCAGCGTCGCGGACAGGGGGCTGTTTTTT. Its protein product is CSVADRGLFF. The rearrangement links TRBV29-1 to TRBJ1-4, with TRBD1 matching over 10 bases. This CDR3 comprises 10 residues. V was clipped by 6 bases and J by 14 bases; unmatched bases: 3. Germline-derived CDR1 and CDR2 are SQVTM and ANQGSEA.

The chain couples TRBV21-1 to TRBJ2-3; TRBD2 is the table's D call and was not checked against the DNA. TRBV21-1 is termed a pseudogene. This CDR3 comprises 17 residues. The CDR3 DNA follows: TGTGCCAGCAGCAAAGCGCTTTCCGGGAAGCTCACAGATACGCAGTATTTT. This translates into CASSKALSGKLTDTQYF.

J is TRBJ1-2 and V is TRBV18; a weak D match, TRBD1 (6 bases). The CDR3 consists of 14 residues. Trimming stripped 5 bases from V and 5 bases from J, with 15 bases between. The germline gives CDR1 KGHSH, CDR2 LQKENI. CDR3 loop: CASSNRQEVYGYTF. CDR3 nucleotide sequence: TGTGCCAGCTCAAATAGACAGGAGGTATATGGCTACACCTTC. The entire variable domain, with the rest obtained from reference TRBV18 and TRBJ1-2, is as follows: NAGVMQNPRHLVRRRGQEARLRCSPMKGHSHVYWYRQLPEEGLKFMVYLQKENIIDESGMPKERFSAEFPKEGPSILRIQQVVRGDSAAYFCASSNRQEVYGYTFGSGTRLTVV.

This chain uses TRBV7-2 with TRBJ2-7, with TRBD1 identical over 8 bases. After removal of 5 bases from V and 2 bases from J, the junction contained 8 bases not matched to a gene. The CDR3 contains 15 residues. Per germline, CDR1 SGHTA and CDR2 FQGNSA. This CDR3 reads CASSIAGTGTYEQYF. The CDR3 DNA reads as TGTGCCAGCAGCATTGCCGGGACAGGAACCTACGAGCAGTACTTC.

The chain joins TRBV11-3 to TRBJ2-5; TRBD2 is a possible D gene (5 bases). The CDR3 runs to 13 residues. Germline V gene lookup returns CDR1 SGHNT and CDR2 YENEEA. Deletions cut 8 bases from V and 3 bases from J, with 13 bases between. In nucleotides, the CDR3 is TGTGCCAGCGGCGGCGGGCCGAAAGAGACCCAGTACTTC. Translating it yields CASGGGPKETQYF.

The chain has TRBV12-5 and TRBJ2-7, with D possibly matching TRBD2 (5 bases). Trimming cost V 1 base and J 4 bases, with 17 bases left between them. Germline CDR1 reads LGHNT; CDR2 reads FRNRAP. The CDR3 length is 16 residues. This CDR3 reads CASGLAPGVVGYEQYF. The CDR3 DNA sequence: TGTGCTAGTGGTTTGGCTCCCGGGGTTGTCGGGTACGAGCAGTACTTC.

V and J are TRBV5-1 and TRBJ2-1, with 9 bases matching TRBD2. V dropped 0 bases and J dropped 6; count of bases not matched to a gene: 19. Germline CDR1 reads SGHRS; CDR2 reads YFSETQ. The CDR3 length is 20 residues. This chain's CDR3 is CASSLVGWREGRTESNEQFF. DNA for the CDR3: TGCGCCAGCAGCTTGGTGGGTTGGCGGGAGGGCCGAACAGAAAGCAATGAGCAGTTCTTC.

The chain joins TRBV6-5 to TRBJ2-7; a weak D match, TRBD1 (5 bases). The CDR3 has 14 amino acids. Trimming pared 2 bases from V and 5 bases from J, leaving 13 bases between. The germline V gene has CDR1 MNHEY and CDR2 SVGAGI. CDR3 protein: CASSYRSGLDEQYF. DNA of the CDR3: TGTGCCAGCAGTTACCGATCAGGGTTGGACGAGCAGTACTTC.

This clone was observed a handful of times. Written as DNA, the CDR3 is TGCGCCAGCAGCACCGGGGTCCTTAACACAGATACGCAGTATTTT. This translates into CASSTGVLNTDTQYF. The chain combines TRBV5-1 with TRBJ2-3, with D possibly TRBD2 on 5 matching bases. CDR1 and CDR2 from the germline V gene are SGHRS and YFSETQ. The CDR3 is 15 amino acids. V lost 4 bases and J lost 2, with 14 bases in between.

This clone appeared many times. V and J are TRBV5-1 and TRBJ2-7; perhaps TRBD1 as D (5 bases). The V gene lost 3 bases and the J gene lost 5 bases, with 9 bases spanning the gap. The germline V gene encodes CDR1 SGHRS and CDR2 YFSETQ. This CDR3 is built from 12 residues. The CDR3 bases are TGCGCCAGCAGCTCTATGACAGACGAGCAGTACTTC. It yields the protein CASSSMTDEQYF.

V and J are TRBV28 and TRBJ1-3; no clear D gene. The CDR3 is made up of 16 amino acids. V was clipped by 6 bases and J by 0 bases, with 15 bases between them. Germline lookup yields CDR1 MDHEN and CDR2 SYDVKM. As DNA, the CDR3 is TGTGCCAGCAGATCCAACCGGGGATTCTCTGGAAACACCATATATTTT. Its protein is CASRSNRGFSGNTIYF.

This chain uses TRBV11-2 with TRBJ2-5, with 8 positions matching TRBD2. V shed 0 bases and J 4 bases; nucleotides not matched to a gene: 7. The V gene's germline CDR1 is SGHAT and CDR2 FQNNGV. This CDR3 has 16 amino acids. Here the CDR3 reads CASSLDRGGLRETQYF. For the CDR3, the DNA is TGTGCCAGCAGCTTAGATCGCGGGGGGTTGAGAGAGACCCAGTACTTC.

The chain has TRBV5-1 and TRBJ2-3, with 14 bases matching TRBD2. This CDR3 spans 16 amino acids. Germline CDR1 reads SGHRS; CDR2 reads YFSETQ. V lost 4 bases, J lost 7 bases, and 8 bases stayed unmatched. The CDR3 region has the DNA TGCGCCAGCAGCCCGAGACTAGCGGGGGGGACCCATACGCAGTATTTT. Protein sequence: CASSPRLAGGTHTQYF.

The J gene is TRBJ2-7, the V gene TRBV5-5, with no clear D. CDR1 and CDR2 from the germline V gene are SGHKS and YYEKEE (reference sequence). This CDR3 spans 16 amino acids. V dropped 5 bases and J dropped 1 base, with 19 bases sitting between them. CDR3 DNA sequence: TGTGCCAGCAGGGTTGGTCCCACGCTGACTTCCTACGAGCAGTACTTC. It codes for CASRVGPTLTSYEQYF.

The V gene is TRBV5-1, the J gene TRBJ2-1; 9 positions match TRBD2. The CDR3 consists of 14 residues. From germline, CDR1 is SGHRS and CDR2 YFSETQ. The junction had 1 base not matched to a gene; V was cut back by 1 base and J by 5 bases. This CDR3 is CASSLWTSDNEQFF. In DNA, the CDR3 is TGCGCCAGCAGCTTGTGGACTAGCGACAATGAGCAGTTCTTC.

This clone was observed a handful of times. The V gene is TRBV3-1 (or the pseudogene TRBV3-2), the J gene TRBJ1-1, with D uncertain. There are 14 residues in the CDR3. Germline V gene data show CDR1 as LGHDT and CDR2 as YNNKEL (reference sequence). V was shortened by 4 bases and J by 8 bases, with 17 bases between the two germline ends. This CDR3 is CASSRAVRRGEAFF. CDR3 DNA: TGTGCCAGCAGCCGGGCCGTACGGCGTGGAGAAGCTTTCTTT.

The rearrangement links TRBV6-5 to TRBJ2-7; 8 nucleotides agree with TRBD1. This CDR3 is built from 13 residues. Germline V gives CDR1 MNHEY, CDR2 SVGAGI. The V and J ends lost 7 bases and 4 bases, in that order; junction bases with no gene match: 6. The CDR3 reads CASMAGGSYEQYF. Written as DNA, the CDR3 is TGTGCCAGCATGGCAGGGGGCTCATACGAGCAGTACTTC.

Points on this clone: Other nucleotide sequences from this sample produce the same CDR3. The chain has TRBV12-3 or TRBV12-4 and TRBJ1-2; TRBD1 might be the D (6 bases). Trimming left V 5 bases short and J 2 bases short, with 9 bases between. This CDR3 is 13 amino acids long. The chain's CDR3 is CASSLGQNYGYTF. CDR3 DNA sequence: TGTGCCAGCAGTCTAGGACAGAACTATGGCTACACCTTC.

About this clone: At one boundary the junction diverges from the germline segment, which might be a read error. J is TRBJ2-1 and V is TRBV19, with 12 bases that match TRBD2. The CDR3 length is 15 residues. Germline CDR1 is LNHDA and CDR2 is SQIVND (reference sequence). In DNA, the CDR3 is TGTGCCAGTAGCCCTAGCGGGAGGGCCTACGATGAGCAGTTCTTC. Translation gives CASSPSGRAYDEQFF.

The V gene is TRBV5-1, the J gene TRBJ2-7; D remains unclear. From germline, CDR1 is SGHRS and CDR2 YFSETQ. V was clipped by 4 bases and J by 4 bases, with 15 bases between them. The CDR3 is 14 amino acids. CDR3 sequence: CASSRSGYRYEQYF. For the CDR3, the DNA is TGCGCCAGCAGCCGCTCGGGTTACCGGTACGAGCAGTACTTC.

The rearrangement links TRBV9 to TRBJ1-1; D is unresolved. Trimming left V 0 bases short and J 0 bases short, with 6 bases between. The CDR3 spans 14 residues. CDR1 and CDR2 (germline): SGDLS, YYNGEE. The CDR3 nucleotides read TGTGCCAGCAGCGTAGGAGGGATGAACACTGAAGCTTTCTTT. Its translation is CASSVGGMNTEAFF. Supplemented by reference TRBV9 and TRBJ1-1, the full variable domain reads DSGVTQTPKHLITATGQRVTLRCSPRSGDLSVYWYQQSLDQGLQFLIQYYNGEERAKGNILERFSAQQFPDLHSELNLSSLELGDSALYFCASSVGGMNTEAFFGQGTRLTVV.

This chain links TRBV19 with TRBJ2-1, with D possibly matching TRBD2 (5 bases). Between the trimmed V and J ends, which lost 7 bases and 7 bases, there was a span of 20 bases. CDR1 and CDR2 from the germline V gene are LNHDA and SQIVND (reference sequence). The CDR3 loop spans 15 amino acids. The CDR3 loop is CASIPTGGSGNEQFF. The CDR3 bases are TGTGCCAGTATTCCCACGGGCGGATCGGGAAATGAGCAGTTCTTC.

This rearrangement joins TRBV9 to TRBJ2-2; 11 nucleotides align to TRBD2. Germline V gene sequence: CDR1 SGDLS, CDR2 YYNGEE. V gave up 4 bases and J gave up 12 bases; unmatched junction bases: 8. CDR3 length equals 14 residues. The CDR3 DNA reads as TGTGCCAGCAGCCCGGGGCTAGCGGGGGGCCAGCTGTTTTTT. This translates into CASSPGLAGGQLFF.

This chain's CDR3 is CASSLRPAGQGENTIYF. CDR3 DNA: TGCGCCAGCAGCTTGAGGCCTGCGGGACAGGGCGAGAACACCATATATTTT. This chain links TRBV5-1 with TRBJ1-3, with 9 nucleotides matching TRBD1. CDR1 and CDR2 from the germline V gene are SGHRS and YFSETQ. The CDR3 loop spans 17 amino acids. J was trimmed by 7 bases and V by 1 base; bases with no gene match: 12.

The CDR3 region is CATSESMNTEAFF. In DNA, the CDR3 is TGTGCCACCAGTGAATCCATGAACACTGAAGCTTTCTTT. The genes are TRBV24-1 and TRBJ1-1; D uncertain. Germline V gives CDR1 KGHDR, CDR2 SFDVKD. The CDR3 has 13 residues. Trimming pared 4 bases from V and 0 bases from J, leaving 5 bases between.

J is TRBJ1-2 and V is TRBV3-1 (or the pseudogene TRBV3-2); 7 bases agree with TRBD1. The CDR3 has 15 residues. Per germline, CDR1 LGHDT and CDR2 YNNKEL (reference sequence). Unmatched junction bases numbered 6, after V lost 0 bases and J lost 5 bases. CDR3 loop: CASSQETTGWYGYTF. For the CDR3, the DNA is TGTGCCAGCAGCCAAGAGACGACAGGGTGGTATGGCTACACCTTC.

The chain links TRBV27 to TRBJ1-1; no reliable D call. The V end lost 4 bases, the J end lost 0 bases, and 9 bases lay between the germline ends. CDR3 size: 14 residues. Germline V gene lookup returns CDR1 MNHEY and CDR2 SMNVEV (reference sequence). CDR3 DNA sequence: TGTGCCAGCAGTTCGCGAGCTGTGAACACTGAAGCTTTCTTT. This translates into CASSSRAVNTEAFF.

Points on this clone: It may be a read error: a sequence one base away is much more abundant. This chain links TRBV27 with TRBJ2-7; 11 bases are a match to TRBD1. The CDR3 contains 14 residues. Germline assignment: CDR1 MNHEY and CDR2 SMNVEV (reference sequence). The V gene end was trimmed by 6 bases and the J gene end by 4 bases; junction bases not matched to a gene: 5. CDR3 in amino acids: CASSPGTGGYEQYF. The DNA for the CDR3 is TGTGCCAGCAGCCCCGGGACAGGGGGGTACGAGCAGTACTTC.